A single T cell receptor beta chain is shown here with its context. Under the authors' procedure: By means of reference gene primer amplification, nucleated cell counts were estimated. The method was immunoSEQ multiplex PCR; TCRdb's version includes in-frame clones alone and lacks a portion of them. The V and J calls and clone size are taken from that table; D and trimming were inferred from the DNA. The table has 200,000 or so clones, 87% seen once. The data were taken from a study of blood T cell repertoires in COVID-19. The overall study: Sites across the United States, Italy and Spain contributed samples from acute and convalescent COVID-19. In each case, the material was cDNA or gDNA derived from T cells, B-cell-depleted T cells, or PBMCs.

The J segment lost 11 bases and the V segment lost 5 bases, leaving 14 bases of the junction unmatched. Germline assignment: CDR1 MNHEY and CDR2 SMNVEV (reference sequence). This CDR3 has 15 amino acids. The sample was peripheral blood. The source is a man aged 35 to 55 with active or convalescent COVID-19. The V call is TRBV27, the J call TRBJ1-1; 10 nucleotides agree with TRBD1. Written as DNA, the CDR3 is TGTGCCAGCAGTCCCCAACCTGACAGGGGGCGGGTGGCTTTCTTT. Protein sequence: CASSPQPDRGRVAFF.